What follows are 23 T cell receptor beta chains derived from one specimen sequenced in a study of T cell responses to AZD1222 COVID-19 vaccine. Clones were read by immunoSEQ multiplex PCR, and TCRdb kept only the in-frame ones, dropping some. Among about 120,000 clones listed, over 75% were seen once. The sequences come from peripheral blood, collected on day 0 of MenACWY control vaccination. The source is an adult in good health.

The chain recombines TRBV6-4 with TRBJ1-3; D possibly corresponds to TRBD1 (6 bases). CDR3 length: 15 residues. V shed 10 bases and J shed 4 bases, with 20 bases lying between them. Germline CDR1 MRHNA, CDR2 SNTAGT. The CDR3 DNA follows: TGTGCCACCCTGGGTAGGGGGGGCTTCGGAAACACCATATATTTT. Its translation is CATLGRGGFGNTIYF.

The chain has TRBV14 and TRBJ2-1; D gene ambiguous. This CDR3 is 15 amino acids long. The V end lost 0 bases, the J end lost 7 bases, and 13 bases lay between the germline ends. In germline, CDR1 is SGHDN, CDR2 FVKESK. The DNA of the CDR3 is TGTGCCAGCAGCCAAGATCTTGGCCCGTGGAATGAGCAGTTCTTC. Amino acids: CASSQDLGPWNEQFF.

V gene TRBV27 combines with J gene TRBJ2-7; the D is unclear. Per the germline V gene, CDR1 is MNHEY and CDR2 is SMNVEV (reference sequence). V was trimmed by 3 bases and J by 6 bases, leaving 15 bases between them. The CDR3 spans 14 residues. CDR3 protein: CASSFSAPLSEQYF. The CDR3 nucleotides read TGTGCCAGCAGTTTCTCAGCCCCTCTCTCCGAGCAGTACTTC.

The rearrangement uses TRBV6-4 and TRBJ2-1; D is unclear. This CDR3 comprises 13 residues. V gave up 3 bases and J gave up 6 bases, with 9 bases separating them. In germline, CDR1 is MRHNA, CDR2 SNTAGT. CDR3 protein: CASSEVSGNEQFF. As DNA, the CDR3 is TGTGCCAGCAGTGAGGTGTCCGGCAATGAGCAGTTCTTC.

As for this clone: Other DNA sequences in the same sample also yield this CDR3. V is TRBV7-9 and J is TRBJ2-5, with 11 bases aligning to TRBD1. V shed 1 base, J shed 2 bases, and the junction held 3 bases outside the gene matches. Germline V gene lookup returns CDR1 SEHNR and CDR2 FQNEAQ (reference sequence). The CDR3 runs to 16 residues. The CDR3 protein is CASSLGDRGLQETQYF. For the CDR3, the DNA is TGTGCCAGCAGCTTAGGGGACAGGGGGTTACAAGAGACCCAGTACTTC.

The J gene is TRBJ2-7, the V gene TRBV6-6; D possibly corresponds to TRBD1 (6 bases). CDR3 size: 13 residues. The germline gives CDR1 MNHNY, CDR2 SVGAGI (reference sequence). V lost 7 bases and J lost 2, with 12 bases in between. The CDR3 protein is CASIRQAPYEQYF. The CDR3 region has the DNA TGTGCCAGCATAAGACAGGCCCCCTACGAGCAGTACTTC.

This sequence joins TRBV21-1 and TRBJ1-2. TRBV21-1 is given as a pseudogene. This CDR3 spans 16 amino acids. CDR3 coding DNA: TGTGCCAGCAGCCCCGGGGCAGGCCACCGATGCTATGGCTACACCTTC. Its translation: CASSPGAGHRCYGYTF.

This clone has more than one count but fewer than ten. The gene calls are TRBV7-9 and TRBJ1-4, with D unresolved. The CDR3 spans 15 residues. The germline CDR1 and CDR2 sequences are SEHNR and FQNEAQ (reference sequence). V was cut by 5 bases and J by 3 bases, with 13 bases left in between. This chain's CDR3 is CASSPAGLSNEKLFF. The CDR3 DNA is TGTGCCAGCAGCCCCGCTGGGTTGTCTAATGAAAAACTGTTTTTT.

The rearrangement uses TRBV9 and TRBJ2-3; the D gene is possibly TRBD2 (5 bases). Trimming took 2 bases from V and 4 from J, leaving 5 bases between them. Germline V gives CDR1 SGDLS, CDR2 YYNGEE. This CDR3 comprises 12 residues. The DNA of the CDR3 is TGTGCCAGCAGCGTGAGGGCAGATACGCAGTATTTT. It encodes CASSVRADTQYF.

CDR3 region: CASSLGTGAGWDNQPQHF. The CDR3, as DNA: TGTGCCAGCAGCTTGGGAACAGGGGCTGGTTGGGACAATCAGCCCCAGCATTTT. V and J are TRBV7-8 and TRBJ1-5; TRBD1 agrees at 7 bases. Trimming at V came to 3 bases and at J to 3 bases, leaving 14 bases not matched to a gene. Germline CDR1 reads SGHVS; CDR2 reads FQNEAQ. This CDR3 has 18 residues.

The CDR3 nucleotides read TGTGCCAGCAGTCAAGGACTGGGAGAGACCCAGTACTTC. It translates to CASSQGLGETQYF. The rearrangement uses TRBV2 and TRBJ2-5, with a possible D match to TRBD2 (5 bases). V lost 5 bases and J 4 bases, leaving 11 bases between the germline ends. Per the germline V gene, CDR1 is SNHLY and CDR2 is FYNNEI. The CDR3 sequence is 13 residues long.

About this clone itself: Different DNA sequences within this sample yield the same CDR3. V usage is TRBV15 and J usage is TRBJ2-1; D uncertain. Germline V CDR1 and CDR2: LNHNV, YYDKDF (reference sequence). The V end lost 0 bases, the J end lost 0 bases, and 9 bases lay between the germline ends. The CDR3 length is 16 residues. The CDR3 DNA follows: TGTGCCACCAGCAGAGAGACGGGCGGCTCCTACAATGAGCAGTTCTTC. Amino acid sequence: CATSRETGGSYNEQFF.

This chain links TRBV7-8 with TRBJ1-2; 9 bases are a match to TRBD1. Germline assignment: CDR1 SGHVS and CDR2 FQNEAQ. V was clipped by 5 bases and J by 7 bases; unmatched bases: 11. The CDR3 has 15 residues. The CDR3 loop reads CASSLGGGTGIGYTF. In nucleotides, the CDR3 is TGTGCCAGCAGCCTGGGGGGCGGGACAGGGATTGGCTACACCTTC.

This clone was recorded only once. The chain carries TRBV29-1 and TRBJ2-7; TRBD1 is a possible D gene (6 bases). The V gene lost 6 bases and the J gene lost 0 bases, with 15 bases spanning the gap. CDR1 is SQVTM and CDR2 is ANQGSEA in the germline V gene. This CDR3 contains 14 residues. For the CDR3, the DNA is TGCAGCGTCGTGACAGGATTTAGCTCCTACGAGCAGTACTTC. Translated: CSVVTGFSSYEQYF.

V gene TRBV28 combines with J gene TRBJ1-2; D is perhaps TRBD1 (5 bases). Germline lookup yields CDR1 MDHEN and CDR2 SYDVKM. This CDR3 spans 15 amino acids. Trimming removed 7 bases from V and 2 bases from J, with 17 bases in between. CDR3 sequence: CASTPLAGINYGYTF. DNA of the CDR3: TGTGCCAGCACCCCCCTCGCAGGGATCAACTATGGCTACACCTTC.

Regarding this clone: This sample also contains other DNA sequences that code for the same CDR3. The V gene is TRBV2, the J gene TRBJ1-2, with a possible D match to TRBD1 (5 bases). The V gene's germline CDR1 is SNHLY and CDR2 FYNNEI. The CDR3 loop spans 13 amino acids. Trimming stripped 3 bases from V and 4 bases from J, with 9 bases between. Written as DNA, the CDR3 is TGTGCCAGCAGTGAGACAGAGACCTATGGCTACACCTTC. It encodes CASSETETYGYTF.

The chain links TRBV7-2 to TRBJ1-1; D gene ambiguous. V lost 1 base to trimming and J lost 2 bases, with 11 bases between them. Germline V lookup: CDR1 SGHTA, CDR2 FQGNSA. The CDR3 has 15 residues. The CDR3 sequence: CASSLGAGGNTEAFF. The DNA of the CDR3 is TGTGCCAGCAGCTTAGGGGCGGGTGGAAACACTGAAGCTTTCTTT.

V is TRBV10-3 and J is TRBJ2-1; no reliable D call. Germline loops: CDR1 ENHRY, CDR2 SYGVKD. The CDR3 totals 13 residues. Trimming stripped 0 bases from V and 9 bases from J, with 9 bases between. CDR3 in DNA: TGTGCCATCAGTGAGTCCTCGATCTTTGAGCAGTTCTTC. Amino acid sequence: CAISESSIFEQFF.

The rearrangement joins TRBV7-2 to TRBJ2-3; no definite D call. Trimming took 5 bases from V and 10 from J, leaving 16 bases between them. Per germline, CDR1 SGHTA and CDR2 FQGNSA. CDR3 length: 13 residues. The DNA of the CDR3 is TGTGCCAGCAGCATGGACCCCAATGGGGCGCAGTATTTT. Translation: CASSMDPNGAQYF.

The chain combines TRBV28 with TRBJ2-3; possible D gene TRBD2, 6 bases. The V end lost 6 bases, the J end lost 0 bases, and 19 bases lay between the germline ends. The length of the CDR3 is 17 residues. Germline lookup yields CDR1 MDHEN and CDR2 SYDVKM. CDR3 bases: TGTGCCAGCAGCCCCCCCGGGACTTCGGCTAGCACAGATACGCAGTATTTT. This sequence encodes CASSPPGTSASTDTQYF.

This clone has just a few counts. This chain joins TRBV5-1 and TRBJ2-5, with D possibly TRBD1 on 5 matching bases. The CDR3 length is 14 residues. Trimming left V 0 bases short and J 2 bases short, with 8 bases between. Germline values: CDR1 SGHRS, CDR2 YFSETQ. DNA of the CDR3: TGCGCCAGCAGCTTGGAGAGACAGCAAGAGACCCAGTACTTC. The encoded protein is CASSLERQQETQYF.

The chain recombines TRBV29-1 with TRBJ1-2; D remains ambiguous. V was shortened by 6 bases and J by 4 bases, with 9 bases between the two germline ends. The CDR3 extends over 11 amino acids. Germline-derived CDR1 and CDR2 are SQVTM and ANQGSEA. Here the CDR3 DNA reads TGCAGCGTCCAGACCCTCTATGGCTACACCTTC. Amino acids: CSVQTLYGYTF.

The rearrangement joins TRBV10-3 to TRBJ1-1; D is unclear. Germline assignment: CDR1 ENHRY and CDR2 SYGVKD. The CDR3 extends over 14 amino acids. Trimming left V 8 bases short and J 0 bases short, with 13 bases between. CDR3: CAIWAGGMNTEAFF. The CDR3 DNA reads TGTGCCATCTGGGCAGGTGGAATGAACACTGAAGCTTTCTTT.